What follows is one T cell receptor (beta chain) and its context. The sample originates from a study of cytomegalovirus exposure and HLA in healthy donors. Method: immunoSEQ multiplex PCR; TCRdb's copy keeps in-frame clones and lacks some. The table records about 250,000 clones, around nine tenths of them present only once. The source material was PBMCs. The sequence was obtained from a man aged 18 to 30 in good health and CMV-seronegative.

This CDR3 is CATRQGGAGQPQHF. Written as DNA, the CDR3 is TGTGCCACTAGACAGGGGGGAGCGGGTCAGCCCCAGCATTTT. This sequence joins TRBV28 and TRBJ1-5, with 9 bases lining up with TRBD1. The junction had 10 bases not matched to a gene; V was cut back by 10 bases and J by 6 bases. The germline V gene encodes CDR1 MDHEN and CDR2 SYDVKM. The CDR3 extends over 14 amino acids. The full variable domain, in which reference TRBV28 and TRBJ1-5 provide the parts outside the CDR3, is DVKVTQSSRYLVKRTGEKVFLECVQDMDHENMFWYRQDPGLGLRLIYFSYDVKMKEKGDIPEGYSVSREKKERFSLILESASTNQTSMYLCATRQGGAGQPQHFGDGTRLSIL.